This T cell receptor beta chain was recovered during a study of graft-versus-host responses after intestinal transplantation. The wider study: Anti-thymocyte globulin served as induction for all recipients, who then took tacrolimus and steroids for three to four years.

This clone appeared a single time. Its antigen is not known. Clones were sequenced by immunoSEQ multiplex PCR, and TCRdb holds only the in-frame ones, with some missing. The repertoire consists of 15,000 to 20,000 clones, with over 75% occurring once and the leading ten covering 6%. Study outcomes and limitations: Those patients showing graft-donor T cell macrochimerism displayed high graft-versus-host to host-versus-graft clonal ratios in allografts.

The CDR3 sequence is 15 residues long. Trimming removed 0 bases from V and 8 bases from J, with 14 bases in between. Germline lookup yields CDR1 SGHDT and CDR2 YYEEEE. The starting material was PBMCs, obtained about 110 days after intestinal transplant. The chain links TRBV5-6 to TRBJ1-4; D gene ambiguous. The receptor comes from a human patient who received an intestinal transplant, so some T cells may come from the graft donor. DNA of the CDR3: TGTGCCAGCAGCTTGGGGCCAGTTGGGAAAGAAAAACTGTTTTTT. The encoded protein is CASSLGPVGKEKLFF. Full variable domain (outside the CDR3, taken from reference TRBV5-6 and TRBJ1-4): DAGVTQSPTHLIKTRGQQVTLRCSPKSGHDTVSWYQQALGQGPQFIFQYYEEEERQRGNFPDRFSGHQFPNYSSELNVNALLLGDSALYLCASSLGPVGKEKLFFGSGTQLSVL.